This T cell receptor beta chain was captured in a study of blood T cells in healthy people across ages. Unmatched junction bases numbered 9, after V lost 5 bases and J lost 4 bases. CDR1 is SGHTA and CDR2 is FQGNSA in the germline V gene. The CDR3 has 16 residues. Using a J-beta primer mix together with a sample-barcoded 5' primer, a second PCR was run for roughly 6 to 12 cycles. TCRdb reanalysed the 5' RACE reads using MiXCR and keeps one entry per CDR3 protein. This sample yields almost 550,000 distinct CDR3 sequences, of which 24% are seen a single time; around 10% belongs to the top ten. These records were also assigned to another study, of T cells of mothers and their children.

What was sequenced was blood. This clonotype originated in a boy aged 5 to 17 in good health. This chain links TRBV7-2 with TRBJ2-7; 12 bases agree with TRBD2. CDR3 loop: CASSQGLAGKLYEQYF. CDR3 in DNA: TGTGCCAGCAGCCAAGGACTAGCGGGAAAACTTTACGAGCAGTACTTC.